This is a list of T cell receptor beta chains from one sample in a study of T cell changes during pregnancy in multiple sclerosis. The protocol was immunoSEQ multiplex PCR, while the TCRdb copy is restricted to in-frame clones and leaves out a portion. The sample holds 60,000 to 65,000 clones, roughly 92% seen once. This specimen was peripheral blood, taken in the second trimester of pregnancy. The source is a female donor with multiple sclerosis, enrolled in a pregnancy study. The CDR3 runs from the conserved cysteine through the conserved F or W. The D gene is left open where the match is weak. A row's size may be missing; if present it is once, few, many or a size class.

CDR3nt | CDR3aa | abundance | d_gene | j_gene | v_gene
TGTGCCAGCTCACCACAGTCAGGGGAGTCCTACGAGCAGTACTTC | CASSPQSGESYEQYF | - | - | TRBJ2-7 | TRBV18
TGTGCCAGCAGCTTAGATAGGGAGTCTGGGGCCAACGTCCTGACTTTC | CASSLDRESGANVLTF | - | - | TRBJ2-6 | TRBV11-3
TGTGCCTGGAGTGTAGGAGAACCTACACATAGCACAGATACGCAGTATTTT | CAWSVGEPTHSTDTQYF | - | - | TRBJ2-3 | TRBV30
TGTGCCAGCAGGCAATATACCCCAGGAAAGGGGACCAAAAACATTCAGTACTTC | CASRQYTPGKGTKNIQYF | - | - | TRBJ2-4 | TRBV7-3
TGCGCCAGCAGCCAAGGGGGGGGCGGAAACTATGGCTACACCTTC | CASSQGGGGNYGYTF | - | - | TRBJ1-2 | TRBV4-1
TGTGCCAGCAGCCTGGGACTAGCGGGACCCTACGAGCAGTACTTC | CASSLGLAGPYEQYF | - | TRBD2 | TRBJ2-7 | TRBV7-2
TGCGCCAGCGGACTCAGGGGTGTGGATGAAAAACTGTTTTTT | CASGLRGVDEKLFF | - | - | TRBJ1-4 | TRBV5-1
TGTGCCAGCTCACCCGCTACAGACTCTGGAAACACCATATATTTT | CASSPATDSGNTIYF | - | - | TRBJ1-3 | TRBV18
TGCGCCAGCAGCTTGGTACAGGACCAAAACATTCAGTACTTC | CASSLVQDQNIQYF | - | - | TRBJ2-4 | TRBV5-1
TGCGCCAGCAGCTTGGGGGGCACCTCGGGCACCGGGGAGCTGTTTTTT | CASSLGGTSGTGELFF | - | - | TRBJ2-2 | TRBV5-1
TGCAGCGTTGGACAGGGGCGGAGCTCTGGGGCCAACGTCCTGACTTTC | CSVGQGRSSGANVLTF | once | TRBD1 | TRBJ2-6 | TRBV29-1
TGCGCCAGCAGCCCGGAGAGACAGGGGGATAACTATGGCTACACCTTC | CASSPERQGDNYGYTF | - | TRBD1 | TRBJ1-2 | TRBV4-1
TGTGCCAGTACCGTGGGCCTCGCAGACACTGAAGCTTTCTTT | CASTVGLADTEAFF | - | - | TRBJ1-1 | TRBV19
TGTGCCAGCAGCCTCAGAGGGACAGGGGACAATGAGCAGTTCTTC | CASSLRGTGDNEQFF | - | TRBD1 | TRBJ2-1 | TRBV5-6
TGTGCCAGCAGTTACAGAACAGGGTTTGGGACTGAAGCTTTCTTT | CASSYRTGFGTEAFF | few | - | TRBJ1-1 | TRBV28
TGTGCCAGTAGCGCCCGGGGGGCTGGCTATGGCTACACCTTC | CASSARGAGYGYTF | - | - | TRBJ1-2 | TRBV19
TGCGCCAGCAGCTTGGACCCGGCCCGCGGGGACAATGAGCAGTTCTTC | CASSLDPARGDNEQFF | - | - | TRBJ2-1 | TRBV5-1
TGTGCCAGCGTAGGGGGCTCGAACACCGGGGAGCTGTTTTTT | CASVGGSNTGELFF | - | TRBD1 | TRBJ2-2 | TRBV25-1
TGTGCCAGCAGCTTAAACGGACAGGGGGCGCGCAATGAGCAGTTCTTC | CASSLNGQGARNEQFF | - | TRBD1 | TRBJ2-1 | TRBV7-3
TGTGCCAGCAGTGAAGGTGGCGGGAGGGTGTCAGATACGCAGTATTTT | CASSEGGGRVSDTQYF | - | TRBD2 | TRBJ2-3 | TRBV2
TGTGCCAGCAGCGTATCCCCACGACTAGCGGGAGGGAATACAGATACGCAGTATTTT | CASSVSPRLAGGNTDTQYF | - | TRBD2 | TRBJ2-3 | TRBV11-3
TGCGCCAGCAGCAAACCTCTAGCGGGAAGGGATTCCCCCTCCTACAATGAGCAGTTCTTC | CASSKPLAGRDSPSYNEQFF | - | TRBD2 | TRBJ2-1 | TRBV5-1
TGTGCCAGCAGCAGATCGGGACTAGCGGGAGGTCAAGATACGCAGTATTTT | CASSRSGLAGGQDTQYF | once | TRBD2 | TRBJ2-3 | TRBV7-3
TGTGCCTGGAGTGTGACTCTATTGGGAGTGGGCTATGGCTACACCTTC | CAWSVTLLGVGYGYTF | - | - | TRBJ1-2 | TRBV30
TGCGCCAGCAGCCCAACCGGGGAAGAGACCCAGTACTTC | CASSPTGEETQYF | once | - | TRBJ2-5 | TRBV5-1
TGTGCCAGTAGTTCACGACAGGGGACTGAAGCTTTCTTT | CASSSRQGTEAFF | - | TRBD1 | TRBJ1-1 | TRBV19
TGTGCCAGTAGGGCTACAGGTGTGACCTACAATGAGCAGTTCTTC | CASRATGVTYNEQFF | - | - | TRBJ2-1 | TRBV19
TGCGCCAGCAGCCAAGATTACGCGGGACGGCAGCCCCAGCATTTT | CASSQDYAGRQPQHF | once | - | TRBJ1-5 | TRBV4-1
TGTGCCAGCAGGGGGGGGACAGGGGAAGAAGCTTTCTTT | CASRGGTGEEAFF | - | TRBD1 | TRBJ1-1 | TRBV28
TGTGCCAGCAGCCAAGATGGTAAGCCGGATCAGCCCCAGCATTTT | CASSQDGKPDQPQHF | - | - | TRBJ1-5 | TRBV4-2
TGTGCCAGCAGCTTAGCCTGGGGACAGGTTCAAGAGACCCAGTACTTC | CASSLAWGQVQETQYF | - | TRBD1 | TRBJ2-5 | TRBV7-9
TGTGCCAGCAGCCCAAGCGGGGGCTCCTACGAGCAGTACTTC | CASSPSGGSYEQYF | - | TRBD2 | TRBJ2-7 | TRBV7-9
TGTGCCAGCAGCCACCAAATAGGCGGGATGCATACGCAGTATTTT | CASSHQIGGMHTQYF | - | - | TRBJ2-3 | TRBV7-9
TGTGCTAGCAGCTTGACAGGGTTGCGGGAGACCCAGTACTTC | CASSLTGLRETQYF | - | TRBD1 | TRBJ2-5 | TRBV7-7
TGTGCCAGCGGACAGTCCCCGCGTGAGCAGTTCTTC | CASGQSPREQFF | - | - | TRBJ2-1 | TRBV9
TGTGCCAGCAGCTTTTCAGGGGGCCATAAGACCCAGTACTTC | CASSFSGGHKTQYF | - | TRBD1 | TRBJ2-5 | TRBV7-3
TGTGCCAGCTCACCACCTGGGACAGGGCGAAGGGTGTCTGAAGCTTTCTTT | CASSPPGTGRRVSEAFF | - | TRBD1 | TRBJ1-1 | TRBV18
TGTGCCAGCAGCTTAATGCTAGCGGGAGGGAACACCGGGGAGCTGTTTTTT | CASSLMLAGGNTGELFF | - | TRBD2 | TRBJ2-2 | TRBV7-2
TGTGCCAGTAGTATAGCCGCAGATACGCAGTATTTT | CASSIAADTQYF | - | - | TRBJ2-3 | TRBV19
TGTGCCAGCAGTTCCTTAGGGACTGATAAAAACATTCAGTACTTC | CASSSLGTDKNIQYF | - | - | TRBJ2-4 | TRBV28
TGTGCCAGTAGTCCCCGGGCCCGAGAGGGGCCCCAGCATTTT | CASSPRAREGPQHF | few | - | TRBJ1-5 | TRBV19
TGCGCCAGCAGCCCATCTAGCGGGAACCCCTACAATGAGCAGTTCTTC | CASSPSSGNPYNEQFF | - | TRBD2 | TRBJ2-1 | TRBV4-3
TGCGCCAGCAGCTTGGGGAGCTCTGGAAACACCATATATTTT | CASSLGSSGNTIYF | - | - | TRBJ1-3 | TRBV5-1
TGTGCCAGCAGCCCGGGGGGGAACACTGAAGCTTTCTTT | CASSPGGNTEAFF | - | - | TRBJ1-1 | TRBV5-5
TGTGCCAGCAGCCGTGTGGGACCCGCGGGGACTGAAGCTTTCTTT | CASSRVGPAGTEAFF | - | - | TRBJ1-1 | TRBV11-2
TGTGCCAGCAGTTCTTATGAAACTAGCGGCAATGAGCAGTTCTTC | CASSSYETSGNEQFF | - | TRBD2 | TRBJ2-1 | TRBV28
TGTGCCAGCAGCGCCACGGGACAAGGGTATGGCTACACCTTC | CASSATGQGYGYTF | - | - | TRBJ1-2 | TRBV5-6
TGTGCCAGCAGGACAGGGGGCGGATACGAGCAGTACTTC | CASRTGGGYEQYF | - | TRBD1 | TRBJ2-7 | TRBV28